These T cell receptor beta chains were read from a single sample in a study of cytomegalovirus exposure and HLA in healthy donors. Sequencing was performed with immunoSEQ multiplex PCR; in TCRdb, only in-frame clones are kept and a portion is missing. The sample includes 150,000 to 160,000 clones, roughly 74% of them seen just once. Material for sequencing was PBMCs. Receptors were obtained from a man between 18 and 35 years old in good health and CMV-seronegative. CDR3s include the opening cysteine and the closing phenylalanine or tryptophan. D genes are given only for firm matches. Clone size is stated in some rows and not others, as once, few, many or a class when expanded.

j_call: TRBJ2-4
d_call: -
v_call: TRBV18
clone_size: -
cdr3_length: 14
cdr3_aa: CASSPQSEPNIQYF
cdr3_nt: TGTGCCAGCTCACCACAGTCGGAGCCAAACATTCAGTACTTC

j_call: TRBJ2-3
d_call: TRBD2
v_call: TRBV5-4
clone_size: once
cdr3_length: 15
cdr3_aa: CASSRTSGRADTQYF
cdr3_nt: TGTGCCAGCAGCCGGACTAGCGGGCGTGCAGATACGCAGTATTTT

j_call: TRBJ1-3
d_call: -
v_call: TRBV7-8
clone_size: -
cdr3_length: 16
cdr3_aa: CASSLDRPRSGNTIYF
cdr3_nt: TGTGCCAGCAGCCTCGACAGGCCCCGCTCTGGAAACACCATATATTTT

j_call: TRBJ1-1
d_call: -
v_call: TRBV5-5
clone_size: -
cdr3_length: 15
cdr3_aa: CASSLNGAFDTEAFF
cdr3_nt: TGTGCCAGCAGCCTAAACGGTGCTTTCGACACTGAAGCTTTCTTT

j_call: TRBJ2-1
d_call: -
v_call: TRBV11-2
clone_size: -
cdr3_length: 13
cdr3_aa: CASSPRLGNEQFF
cdr3_nt: TGTGCCAGCAGCCCGCGACTAGGGAATGAGCAGTTCTTC

j_call: TRBJ1-2
d_call: -
v_call: TRBV7-2
clone_size: -
cdr3_length: 15
cdr3_aa: CASSLAQGPTGGYTF
cdr3_nt: TGTGCCAGCAGCTTAGCCCAGGGGCCAACGGGAGGCTACACCTTC

j_call: TRBJ1-1
d_call: TRBD1
v_call: TRBV6-1
clone_size: -
cdr3_length: 14
cdr3_aa: CASSETGNARGAFF
cdr3_nt: TGTGCCAGCAGTGAGACAGGGAACGCTCGGGGGGCTTTCTTT

j_call: TRBJ2-1
d_call: -
v_call: TRBV6-1
clone_size: few
cdr3_length: 14
cdr3_aa: CASSEGAAYNEQFF
cdr3_nt: TGTGCCAGCAGTGAGGGGGCAGCCTACAATGAGCAGTTCTTC

j_call: TRBJ1-3
d_call: TRBD1
v_call: TRBV6-1
clone_size: -
cdr3_length: 15
cdr3_aa: CASSAGGYLGATIYF
cdr3_nt: TGTGCCAGCAGTGCAGGGGGCTATCTTGGGGCCACCATATATTTT

j_call: TRBJ1-2
d_call: -
v_call: TRBV2
clone_size: -
cdr3_length: 12
cdr3_aa: CASRNAVYGYTF
cdr3_nt: TGTGCCAGCAGAAACGCGGTCTATGGCTACACCTTC

j_call: TRBJ1-5
d_call: -
v_call: TRBV7-8
clone_size: -
cdr3_length: 14
cdr3_aa: CASSLESRYQPQHF
cdr3_nt: TGTGCCAGCAGCTTAGAATCGCGTTATCAGCCCCAGCATTTT

j_call: TRBJ1-2
d_call: TRBD1
v_call: TRBV6-1
clone_size: once
cdr3_length: 14
cdr3_aa: CASSEEGQSYGYTF
cdr3_nt: TGTGCCAGCAGTGAAGAGGGACAGAGCTATGGCTACACCTTC

j_call: TRBJ1-4
d_call: TRBD1
v_call: TRBV2
clone_size: few
cdr3_length: 14
cdr3_aa: CASREGTGEEKLFF
cdr3_nt: TGTGCCAGCAGAGAAGGGACAGGGGAGGAAAAACTGTTTTTT

j_call: TRBJ2-4
d_call: TRBD2
v_call: TRBV4-1
clone_size: -
cdr3_length: 18
cdr3_aa: CASSPGLAGGLAKNSQYF
cdr3_nt: TGCGCCAGCAGCCCGGGACTAGCGGGGGGCCTAGCCAAAAACAGTCAGTACTTC

j_call: TRBJ2-7
d_call: -
v_call: TRBV11-3
clone_size: -
cdr3_length: 13
cdr3_aa: CASSLAVTYEQYF
cdr3_nt: TGTGCCAGCAGCTTAGCAGTCACCTACGAGCAGTACTTC

j_call: TRBJ1-1
d_call: -
v_call: TRBV4-3
clone_size: -
cdr3_length: 15
cdr3_aa: CASSQERGAGSEAFF
cdr3_nt: TGCGCCAGCAGCCAAGAACGGGGCGCGGGATCTGAAGCTTTCTTT

j_call: TRBJ1-5
d_call: -
v_call: TRBV9
clone_size: -
cdr3_length: 14
cdr3_aa: CASSVSGSDQPQHF
cdr3_nt: TGTGCCAGCAGCGTCTCAGGGTCCGATCAGCCCCAGCATTTT

j_call: TRBJ2-2
d_call: -
v_call: TRBV9
clone_size: -
cdr3_length: 16
cdr3_aa: CASSVVGRPGTGELFF
cdr3_nt: TGTGCCAGCAGCGTAGTTGGCAGGCCGGGGACCGGGGAGCTGTTTTTT

j_call: TRBJ1-1
d_call: -
v_call: TRBV19
clone_size: -
cdr3_length: 12
cdr3_aa: CASWSGNTEAFF
cdr3_nt: TGTGCCAGTTGGAGCGGGAACACTGAAGCTTTCTTT

j_call: TRBJ2-1
d_call: -
v_call: TRBV6-4
clone_size: -
cdr3_length: 16
cdr3_aa: CASEILGQGPSLEAFF
cdr3_nt: TGTGCCAGCGAAATCCTCGGTCAGGGGCCCTCCCTTGAGGCGTTCTTC

j_call: TRBJ2-7
d_call: TRBD1
v_call: TRBV6-1
clone_size: -
cdr3_length: 14
cdr3_aa: CASRIGQGYFEQYF
cdr3_nt: TGTGCCAGCAGGATCGGACAGGGTTATTTCGAGCAGTACTTC

j_call: TRBJ1-5
d_call: -
v_call: TRBV28
clone_size: -
cdr3_length: 15
cdr3_aa: CASSLRTAVSKDGHF
cdr3_nt: TGTGCCAGCAGTCTCCGGACAGCTGTCTCTAAGGATGGTCATTTT

j_call: TRBJ2-5
d_call: -
v_call: TRBV18
clone_size: -
cdr3_length: 13
cdr3_aa: CASSLPGQETQYF
cdr3_nt: TGTGCCAGCTCACTTCCGGGGCAAGAGACCCAGTACTTC

j_call: TRBJ2-1
d_call: -
v_call: TRBV21-1
clone_size: few
cdr3_length: 19
cdr3_aa: CASSKVATGGPSSYNEQFF
cdr3_nt: TGTGCCAGCAGCAAAGTCGCGACAGGGGGCCCCAGCTCCTACAATGAGCAGTTCTTC

j_call: TRBJ1-4
d_call: -
v_call: TRBV4-3
clone_size: -
cdr3_length: 16
cdr3_aa: CASSQDREIWHEKLFF
cdr3_nt: TGCGCCAGCAGCCAAGATCGGGAGATTTGGCATGAAAAACTGTTTTTT

j_call: TRBJ2-1
d_call: TRBD2
v_call: TRBV5-1
clone_size: -
cdr3_length: 15
cdr3_aa: CASSLGLAGRNEQFF
cdr3_nt: TGCGCCAGCAGCTTGGGTCTAGCGGGGAGGAATGAGCAGTTCTTC

j_call: TRBJ2-3
d_call: TRBD2
v_call: TRBV7-3
clone_size: few
cdr3_length: 18
cdr3_aa: CASSSQPLAGGGSDTQYF
cdr3_nt: TGTGCCAGCAGCTCCCAGCCCCTAGCGGGGGGGGGTTCAGATACGCAGTATTTT

j_call: TRBJ2-3
d_call: -
v_call: TRBV18
clone_size: -
cdr3_length: 14
cdr3_aa: CASSPPSLEGTQYF
cdr3_nt: TGTGCCAGCTCACCACCGTCTTTGGAGGGTACGCAGTATTTT

j_call: TRBJ1-6
d_call: -
v_call: TRBV10-3
clone_size: -
cdr3_length: 13
cdr3_aa: CASSRTENSPLHF
cdr3_nt: TGTGCCAGCAGCCGGACAGAGAATTCACCCCTCCACTTT

j_call: TRBJ1-5
d_call: TRBD1
v_call: TRBV5-1
clone_size: once
cdr3_length: 15
cdr3_aa: CASSGQGAPGQPQHF
cdr3_nt: TGCGCCAGCAGCGGACAGGGGGCTCCGGGTCAGCCCCAGCATTTT

j_call: TRBJ2-6
d_call: -
v_call: TRBV6-4
clone_size: -
cdr3_length: 17
cdr3_aa: CASSDSPGGYGANVLTF
cdr3_nt: TGTGCCAGCAGTGACTCCCCGGGGGGCTATGGGGCCAACGTCCTGACTTTC

j_call: TRBJ1-2
d_call: -
v_call: TRBV4-3
clone_size: -
cdr3_length: 16
cdr3_aa: CASSQDLGQRGYGYTF
cdr3_nt: TGCGCCAGCAGCCAAGATCTTGGGCAGCGAGGGTATGGCTACACCTTC

j_call: TRBJ1-1
d_call: -
v_call: TRBV29-1
clone_size: -
cdr3_length: 13
cdr3_aa: CSVGNSLNTEAFF
cdr3_nt: TGCAGCGTTGGAAACAGCTTGAACACTGAAGCTTTCTTT

j_call: TRBJ1-1
d_call: -
v_call: TRBV18
clone_size: few
cdr3_length: 17
cdr3_aa: CASSPLGLNSQNTEAFF
cdr3_nt: TGTGCCAGCTCACCACTAGGTTTGAACAGCCAGAACACTGAAGCTTTCTTT

j_call: TRBJ2-5
d_call: TRBD2
v_call: TRBV5-5
clone_size: -
cdr3_length: 15
cdr3_aa: CASSLDGQGGETQYF
cdr3_nt: TGTGCCAGCAGCCTGGATGGGCAGGGAGGGGAGACCCAGTACTTC

j_call: TRBJ1-5
d_call: -
v_call: TRBV7-9
clone_size: few
cdr3_length: 15
cdr3_aa: CASSLGGKSRQPQHF
cdr3_nt: TGTGCCAGCAGCTTGGGAGGGAAAAGTCGACAGCCCCAGCATTTT